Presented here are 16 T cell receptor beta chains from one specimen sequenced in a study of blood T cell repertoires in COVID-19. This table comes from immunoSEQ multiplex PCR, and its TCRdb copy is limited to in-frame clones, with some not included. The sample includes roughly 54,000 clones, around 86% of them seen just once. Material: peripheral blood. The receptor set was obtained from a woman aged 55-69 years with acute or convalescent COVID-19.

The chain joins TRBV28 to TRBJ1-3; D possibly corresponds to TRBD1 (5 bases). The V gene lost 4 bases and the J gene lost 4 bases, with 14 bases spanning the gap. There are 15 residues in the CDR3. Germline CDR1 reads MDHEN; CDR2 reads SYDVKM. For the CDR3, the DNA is TGTGCCAGCAGTTCCGGCTACCAGGGAGGAAACACCATATATTTT. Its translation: CASSSGYQGGNTIYF.

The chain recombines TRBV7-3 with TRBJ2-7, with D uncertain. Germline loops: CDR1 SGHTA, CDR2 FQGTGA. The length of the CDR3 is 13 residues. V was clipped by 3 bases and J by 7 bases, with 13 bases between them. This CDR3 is CASSLSYRSEQYF. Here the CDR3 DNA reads TGTGCCAGCAGCTTGTCCTATAGAAGTGAGCAGTACTTC.

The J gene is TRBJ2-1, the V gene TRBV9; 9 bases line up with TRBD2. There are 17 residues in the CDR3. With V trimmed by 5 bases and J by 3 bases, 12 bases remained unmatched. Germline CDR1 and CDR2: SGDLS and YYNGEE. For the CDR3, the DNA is TGTGCCAGCAGTCCAGAGGTTGGGACTAGCAGCTACAATGAGCAGTTCTTC. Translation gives CASSPEVGTSSYNEQFF.

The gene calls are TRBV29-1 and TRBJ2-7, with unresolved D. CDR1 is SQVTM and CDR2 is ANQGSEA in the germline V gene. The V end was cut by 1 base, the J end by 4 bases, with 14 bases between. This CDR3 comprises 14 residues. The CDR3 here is CSVEGQGARYEQYF. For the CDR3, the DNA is TGCAGCGTTGAAGGCCAAGGAGCTAGGTACGAGCAGTACTTC.

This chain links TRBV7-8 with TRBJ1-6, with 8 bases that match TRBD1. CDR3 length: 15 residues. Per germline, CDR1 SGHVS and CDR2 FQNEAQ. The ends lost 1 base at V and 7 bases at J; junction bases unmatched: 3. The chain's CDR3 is CASSLETGDNSPLHF. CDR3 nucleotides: TGTGCCAGCAGCTTAGAGACAGGGGACAATTCACCCCTCCACTTT.

CDR3: CASSPGRLGTEAFF. The CDR3 DNA sequence: TGTGCCAGCAGCCCCGGGAGGTTGGGTACTGAAGCTTTCTTT. The chain uses TRBV2 and TRBJ1-1; D is ambiguous. V dropped 6 bases and J dropped 5 bases, with 16 bases sitting between them. CDR1 and CDR2 from the germline V gene are SNHLY and FYNNEI. The CDR3 sequence is 14 residues long.

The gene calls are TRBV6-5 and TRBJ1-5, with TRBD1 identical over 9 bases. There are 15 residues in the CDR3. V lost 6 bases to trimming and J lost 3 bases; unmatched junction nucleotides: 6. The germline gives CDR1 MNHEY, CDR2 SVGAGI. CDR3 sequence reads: CASSLDRGPNQPQHF. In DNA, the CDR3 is TGTGCCAGCAGCCTGGACAGGGGACCCAATCAGCCCCAGCATTTT.

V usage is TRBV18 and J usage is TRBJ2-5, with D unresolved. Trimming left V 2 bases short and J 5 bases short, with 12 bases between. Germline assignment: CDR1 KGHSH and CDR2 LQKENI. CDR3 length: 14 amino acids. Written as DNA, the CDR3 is TGTGCCAGCTCACCAATCGCCCAGAGGGAGACCCAGTACTTC. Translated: CASSPIAQRETQYF.

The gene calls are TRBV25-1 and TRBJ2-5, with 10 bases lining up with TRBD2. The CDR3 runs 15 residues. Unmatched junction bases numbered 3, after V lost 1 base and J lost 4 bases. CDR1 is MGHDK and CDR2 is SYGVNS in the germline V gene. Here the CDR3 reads CASSEWLAGAETQYF. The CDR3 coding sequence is TGTGCCAGCAGTGAATGGCTAGCGGGAGCAGAGACCCAGTACTTC.

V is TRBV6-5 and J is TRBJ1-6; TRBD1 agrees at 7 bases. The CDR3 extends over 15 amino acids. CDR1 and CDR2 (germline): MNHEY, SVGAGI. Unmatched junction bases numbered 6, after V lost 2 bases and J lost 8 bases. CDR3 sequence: CASSYNRGGDSPLHF. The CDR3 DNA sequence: TGTGCCAGCAGTTACAACAGGGGTGGTGATTCACCCCTCCACTTT.

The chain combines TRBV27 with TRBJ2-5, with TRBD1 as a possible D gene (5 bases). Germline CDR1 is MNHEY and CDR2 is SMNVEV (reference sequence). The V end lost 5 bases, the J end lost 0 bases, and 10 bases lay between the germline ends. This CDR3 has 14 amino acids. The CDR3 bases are TGTGCCAGCAGTCGACGACAGAACCAAGAGACCCAGTACTTC. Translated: CASSRRQNQETQYF.

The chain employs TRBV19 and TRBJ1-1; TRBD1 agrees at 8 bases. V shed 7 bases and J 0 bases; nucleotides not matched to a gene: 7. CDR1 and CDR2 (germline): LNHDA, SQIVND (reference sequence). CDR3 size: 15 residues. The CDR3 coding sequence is TGTGCCAGTACCACTAGACAGGGGATGAACACTGAAGCTTTCTTT. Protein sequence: CASTTRQGMNTEAFF.

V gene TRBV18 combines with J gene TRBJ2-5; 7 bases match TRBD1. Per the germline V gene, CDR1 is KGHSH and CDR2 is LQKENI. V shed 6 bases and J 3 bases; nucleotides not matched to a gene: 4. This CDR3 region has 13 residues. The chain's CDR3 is CASSGTGEETQYF. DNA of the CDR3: TGTGCCAGCTCCGGTACAGGGGAAGAGACCCAGTACTTC.

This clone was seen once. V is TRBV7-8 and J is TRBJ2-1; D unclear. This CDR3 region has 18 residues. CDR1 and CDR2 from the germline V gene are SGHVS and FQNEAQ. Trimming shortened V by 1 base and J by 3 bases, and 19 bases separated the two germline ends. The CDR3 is CASSLVYKARQFYNEQFF. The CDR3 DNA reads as TGTGCCAGCAGCTTAGTTTATAAGGCGAGGCAATTCTACAATGAGCAGTTCTTC.

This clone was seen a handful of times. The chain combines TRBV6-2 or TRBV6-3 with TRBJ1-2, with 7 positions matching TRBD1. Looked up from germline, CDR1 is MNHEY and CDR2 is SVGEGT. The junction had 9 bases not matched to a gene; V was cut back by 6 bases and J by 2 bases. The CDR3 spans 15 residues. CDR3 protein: CASSPGQTLNYGYTF. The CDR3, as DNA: TGTGCCAGCAGCCCGGGACAGACCTTAAACTATGGCTACACCTTC.

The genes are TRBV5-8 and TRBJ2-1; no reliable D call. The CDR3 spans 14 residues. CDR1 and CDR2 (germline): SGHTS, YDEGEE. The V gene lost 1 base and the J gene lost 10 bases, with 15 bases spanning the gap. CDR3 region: CASSLKATNVEQFF. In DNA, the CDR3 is TGTGCCAGCAGCTTGAAAGCTACCAACGTAGAGCAGTTCTTC.